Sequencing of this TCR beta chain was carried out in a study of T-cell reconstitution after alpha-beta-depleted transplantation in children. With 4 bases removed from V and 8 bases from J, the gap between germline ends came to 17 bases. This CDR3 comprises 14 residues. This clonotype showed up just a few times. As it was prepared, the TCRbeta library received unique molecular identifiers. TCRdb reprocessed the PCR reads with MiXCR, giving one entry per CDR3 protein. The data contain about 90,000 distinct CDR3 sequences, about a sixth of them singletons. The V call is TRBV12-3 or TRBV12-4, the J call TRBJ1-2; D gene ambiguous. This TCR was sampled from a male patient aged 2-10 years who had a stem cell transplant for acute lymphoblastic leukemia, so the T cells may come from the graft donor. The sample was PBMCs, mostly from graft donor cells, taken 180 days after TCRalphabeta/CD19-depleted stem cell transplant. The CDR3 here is CASSYEERAGGYTF. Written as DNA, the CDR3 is TGTGCCAGCAGTTACGAGGAGCGGGCCGGGGGCTACACCTTC.